These T cell receptor beta chains were read from a single sample in a study of OX40 agonist ivuxolimab in advanced cancers. The table came from immunoSEQ multiplex PCR; TCRdb's copy has only in-frame clones and leaves some out. The sample has 68,000 or so clones, nearly 85% seen once. Sequencing used CD4+ or CD8+ T cells sorted from blood, obtained in a trial of the OX40 agonist ivuxolimab. Every receptor here comes from an adult with an advanced solid tumor such as melanoma, head and neck, liver or kidney cancer. CDR3s include the opening cysteine and the closing phenylalanine or tryptophan. The D gene is left open where the match is weak. The size entry is marked missing in some rows and otherwise reads once, few, many or a size class.

>TRBV28|NA|TRBJ1-4|NA
CASTRSNEKLFF
TGTGCCAGCACCAGATCTAATGAAAAACTGTTTTTT
>TRBV7-9|once|TRBJ2-7|NA
CASSLSQGLDLRGQYF
TGTGCCAGCAGCTTGTCACAGGGACTGGACCTACGTGGGCAGTACTTC
>TRBV5-4|NA|TRBJ2-2|NA
CASSLLGGTNTGELFF
TGTGCCAGCAGCTTACTCGGGGGTACGAACACCGGGGAGCTGTTTTTT
>TRBV2|NA|TRBJ1-6|TRBD1
CASSPSNPGTGDSPLHF
TGTGCCAGCAGTCCCTCGAACCCCGGGACAGGGGATTCACCCCTCCACTTT
>TRBV4-1|few|TRBJ1-4|TRBD1
CASSRRQGTNEKLFF
TGCGCCAGCAGCCGGAGACAGGGAACTAATGAAAAACTGTTTTTT
>TRBV27|once|TRBJ2-2|NA
CASSFGGTSGELFF
TGTGCCAGCAGTTTTGGCGGGACGAGCGGGGAGCTGTTTTTT
>TRBV2|NA|TRBJ1-5|TRBD1
CASSDRTGSNQPQHF
TGTGCCAGCAGTGATAGGACAGGGTCGAATCAGCCCCAGCATTTT
>TRBV6-5|NA|TRBJ1-1|TRBD1
CATERKQGFFTEAFF
TGTGCCACCGAAAGGAAACAGGGGTTTTTCACTGAAGCTTTCTTT
>TRBV2|few|TRBJ2-3|NA
CASSPNTDTQYF
TGTGCCAGCAGCCCCAACACAGATACGCAGTATTTT
>TRBV18|NA|TRBJ2-7|NA
CASSPLSDEQYF
TGTGCCAGCTCACCCCTAAGCGACGAGCAGTACTTC
>TRBV6-6|NA|TRBJ2-7|NA
CASSLDRYYEQYF
TGTGCCAGCAGCTTGGACCGCTACTACGAGCAGTACTTC
>TRBV27|NA|TRBJ2-2|NA
CASKDRPAIPGELFF
TGTGCCAGCAAAGACAGGCCCGCGATCCCCGGGGAGCTGTTTTTT
>TRBV5-4|NA|TRBJ2-6|NA
CASSVSARSSGANVLTF
TGTGCCAGCAGCGTTTCAGCCCGATCCTCTGGGGCCAACGTCCTGACTTTC
>TRBV14|NA|TRBJ1-6|NA
CASSQFPLNSPLHF
TGTGCCAGCAGCCAATTTCCCCTCAATTCACCCCTCCACTTT
>TRBV15|NA|TRBJ2-5|TRBD2
CATSRSAGGPASETQYF
TGTGCCACCAGCAGAAGCGCGGGAGGGCCGGCGTCGGAGACCCAGTACTTC
>TRBV4-1|NA|TRBJ2-1|NA
CASSQSRGWEQFF
TGCGCCAGCAGCCAATCCCGGGGATGGGAGCAGTTCTTC
>TRBV14|NA|TRBJ2-2|TRBD1
CASSPLTGGGTGELFF
TGTGCCAGCAGCCCCTTGACAGGGGGCGGGACCGGGGAGCTGTTTTTT
>TRBV19|NA|TRBJ2-3|TRBD2
CASSSRLAEHTDTQYF
TGTGCCAGTAGTAGCCGACTAGCGGAACACACAGATACGCAGTATTTT
>TRBV10-3|NA|TRBJ2-2|TRBD2
CAIRLAGLTGELFF
TGTGCCATCAGATTAGCGGGGCTCACCGGGGAGCTGTTTTTT
>TRBV6-6|NA|TRBJ1-5|NA
CASTLMGPDSNQPQHF
TGTGCCAGCACCCTTATGGGCCCGGATAGCAATCAGCCCCAGCATTTT
>TRBV10-3|many|TRBJ2-3|TRBD2
CAISEGLAGDTQYF
TGTGCCATCAGTGAGGGACTAGCGGGAGATACGCAGTATTTT
>TRBV4-1|NA|TRBJ2-3|NA
CASSQIFGPSTDTQYF
TGCGCCAGCAGCCAGATCTTCGGTCCTAGCACAGATACGCAGTATTTT
>TRBV6-1|NA|TRBJ1-5|NA
CASSEFGNQPQHF
TGTGCCAGCAGTGAGTTCGGCAATCAGCCCCAGCATTTT
>TRBV28|NA|TRBJ1-5|NA
CASSLRLGQNLNQPQHF
TGTGCCAGCAGTTTAAGGTTGGGCCAGAACCTCAATCAGCCCCAGCATTTT
>TRBV10-3|NA|TRBJ2-7|NA
CATLDLDRKYYEQYF
TGTGCCACCCTCGATCTGGACAGAAAATACTACGAGCAGTACTTC
>TRBV5-1|NA|TRBJ1-1|NA
CASSSNGRGWDTEAFF
TGCGCCAGCAGCTCGAATGGCCGGGGATGGGACACTGAAGCTTTCTTT
>TRBV5-1|NA|TRBJ2-4|NA
CASSLTTGEVIQYF
TGCGCCAGCAGCCTAACTACAGGGGAGGTCATTCAGTACTTC
>TRBV6-5|NA|TRBJ2-7|TRBD1
CASSYSSTTGGYEQYF
TGTGCCAGCAGTTACTCGTCTACGACAGGGGGGTACGAGCAGTACTTC
>TRBV6-1|NA|TRBJ2-1|NA
CASSEVVSSYNEQFF
TGTGCCAGCAGTGAAGTGGTCAGTTCCTACAATGAGCAGTTCTTC
>TRBV30|NA|TRBJ2-1|TRBD2
CAWSLLAGAYEQFF
TGTGCCTGGAGTCTATTAGCGGGAGCGTATGAGCAGTTCTTC
>TRBV28|NA|TRBJ1-5|NA
CASSPLGGQVQPQHF
TGTGCCAGCAGTCCTCTCGGGGGGCAGGTTCAGCCCCAGCATTTT
>TRBV9|few|TRBJ2-1|NA
CASSPGTPSSYNEQFF
TGTGCCAGCAGCCCCGGGACTCCGAGCTCCTACAATGAGCAGTTCTTC
>TRBV4-3|once|TRBJ2-1|TRBD2
CASSPSPGLAIRFF
TGCGCCAGCAGCCCATCTCCGGGACTAGCTATCCGGTTCTTC
>TRBV2|NA|TRBJ2-1|NA
CASSDWTVYNEQFF
TGTGCCAGCAGTGACTGGACAGTATACAATGAGCAGTTCTTC
>TRBV9|NA|TRBJ2-5|TRBD2
CASSVARLGLAGGRETQYF
TGTGCCAGCAGCGTAGCTAGACTCGGGCTAGCGGGAGGTCGGGAGACCCAGTACTTC
>TRBV4-1|once|TRBJ2-5|TRBD1
CASSQGGTVQETQYF
TGCGCCAGCAGCCAAGGTGGGACAGTTCAAGAGACCCAGTACTTC
>TRBV9|NA|TRBJ1-2|NA
CASRGGANYGYTF
TGTGCCAGCCGGGGAGGAGCTAACTATGGCTACACCTTC
>TRBV30|NA|TRBJ1-4|TRBD1
CAWRAIQGAGEKLFF
TGTGCCTGGAGAGCAATACAGGGGGCAGGGGAAAAACTGTTTTTT
>TRBV7-2|NA|TRBJ1-1|NA
CASSFSGGNTEAFF
TGTGCCAGCAGCTTCTCCGGGGGGAACACTGAAGCTTTCTTT
>TRBV5-1|few|TRBJ2-2|NA
CASSLVRGNTGELFF
TGCGCCAGCAGCTTGGTCCGAGGGAACACCGGGGAGCTGTTTTTT
>TRBV7-2|NA|TRBJ2-5|NA
CASSFSGHKAETQYF
TGTGCCAGCAGCTTTTCGGGGCACAAGGCGGAGACCCAGTACTTC
>TRBV7-2|NA|TRBJ1-2|NA
CASSLLPRGANYGYTF
TGTGCCAGCAGCTTACTACCGAGGGGTGCTAACTATGGCTACACCTTC
>TRBV7-8|NA|TRBJ1-2|TRBD1
CASSLGTGVAYGYTF
TGTGCCAGCAGCTTAGGGACAGGAGTGGCCTATGGCTACACCTTC
>TRBV10-3|once|TRBJ1-5|NA
CAISESTQPQHF
TGTGCCATCAGTGAGTCGACTCAGCCCCAGCATTTT
>TRBV7-3|NA|TRBJ2-6|TRBD2
CASSLEGLSPSGANVLTF
TGTGCCAGCAGCTTGGAGGGACTATCACCTTCTGGGGCCAACGTCCTGACTTTC